Following are 14 T cell receptor beta chains from one sample sequenced in a study of blood T cell repertoires in COVID-19. The method was immunoSEQ multiplex PCR; TCRdb's version includes in-frame clones alone and lacks a portion of them. Of over 50,000 clones listed, roughly 80% were seen once; the top ten hold less than 6.5%. Source material: peripheral blood. The source of these receptors is a man between 65 and 79 years old with acute or convalescent COVID-19.

The J gene is TRBJ2-1, the V gene TRBV2, with 9 bases matching TRBD2. Per the germline V gene, CDR1 is SNHLY and CDR2 is FYNNEI. The CDR3 runs to 16 residues. Unmatched junction bases numbered 7, after V lost 1 base and J lost 6 bases. Here the CDR3 DNA reads TGTGCCAGCAGTGAAGGCTACAGCGGGGGGTTCAATGAGCAGTTCTTC. Translation gives CASSEGYSGGFNEQFF.

The chain carries TRBV6-5 and TRBJ1-5; D remains unclear. Germline V gene lookup returns CDR1 MNHEY and CDR2 SVGAGI. The CDR3 contains 15 residues. V lost 7 bases and J 2 bases, leaving 15 bases between the germline ends. CDR3 in amino acids: CASTSGNGGNQPQHF. As DNA, the CDR3 is TGTGCCAGCACATCCGGCAATGGAGGCAATCAGCCCCAGCATTTT.

This chain uses TRBV15 with TRBJ2-2; 7 nucleotides match TRBD2. The germline CDR1 and CDR2 sequences are LNHNV and YYDKDF (reference sequence). V was pared by 6 bases and J by 3 bases, with 7 bases of the junction left unmatched. This CDR3 comprises 15 residues. CDR3 DNA sequence: TGTGCCACCAGGGGCGGGGGTGGCGACACCGGGGAGCTGTTTTTT. This gives the protein CATRGGGGDTGELFF.

This clone was seen a few times. The chain recombines TRBV13 with TRBJ1-3; D remains unclear. The germline V gene has CDR1 PRHDT and CDR2 FYEKMQ (reference sequence). The length of the CDR3 is 14 residues. With 0 bases removed from V and 5 bases from J, the gap between germline ends came to 8 bases. The DNA for the CDR3 is TGTGCCAGCAGCTTAGGGACTAACCGAAACACCATATATTTT. Its translation: CASSLGTNRNTIYF.

The chain joins TRBV11-2 to TRBJ1-2; TRBD1 is a possible D gene (5 bases). The V gene lost 4 bases and the J gene lost 8 bases, with 14 bases spanning the gap. CDR1 is SGHAT and CDR2 is FQNNGV in the germline V gene. CDR3 length: 13 amino acids. CDR3 DNA sequence: TGTGCCAGCAGCTCGGGACTCCTGCAAGGCTACACCTTC. Protein product: CASSSGLLQGYTF.

This chain links TRBV3-1 (or the pseudogene TRBV3-2) with TRBJ1-1; perhaps TRBD1 as D (6 bases). CDR3 length: 15 amino acids. The germline V gene has CDR1 LGHDT and CDR2 YNNKEL (reference sequence). Between the trimmed V and J ends, which lost 0 bases and 6 bases, there was a span of 14 bases. The chain's CDR3 is CASSQDQTTGAEAFF. In DNA, the CDR3 is TGTGCCAGCAGCCAAGATCAGACGACAGGCGCTGAAGCTTTCTTT.

This clone showed up just a few times. The chain has TRBV4-1 and TRBJ1-1; D gene unclear. Germline CDR1 MGHRA, CDR2 YSYEKL. CDR3 length: 13 amino acids. V shed 0 bases and J shed 2 bases, with 4 bases lying between them. CDR3 sequence: CASSQDLNTEAFF. The CDR3 DNA is TGCGCCAGCAGCCAAGACTTAAACACTGAAGCTTTCTTT.

The chain has TRBV19 and TRBJ2-1; 7 bases are a match to TRBD1. The CDR3 totals 13 residues. The germline gives CDR1 LNHDA, CDR2 SQIVND (reference sequence). With V trimmed by 5 bases and J by 8 bases, 6 bases remained unmatched. The CDR3 is CASSRKGADEQFF. CDR3 bases: TGTGCCAGTAGTCGTAAGGGGGCCGATGAGCAGTTCTTC.

This clone turned up a few times. The J gene is TRBJ1-2, the V gene TRBV18, with D perhaps matching TRBD1 (5 bases). V shed 1 base and J shed 6 bases, with 15 bases lying between them. This CDR3 contains 15 residues. The germline V gene encodes CDR1 KGHSH and CDR2 LQKENI. Here the CDR3 DNA reads TGTGCCAGCTCACCACGCGGGACGGAGCGCCATGGCTACACCTTC. Protein sequence: CASSPRGTERHGYTF.

The chain is built from TRBV5-1 and TRBJ2-2, with 7 bases fitting TRBD1. In germline, CDR1 is SGHRS, CDR2 YFSETQ. After removal of 4 bases from V and 6 bases from J, the junction contained 6 bases not matched to a gene. This CDR3 region has 14 residues. CDR3: CASSLGQASGELFF. Written as DNA, the CDR3 is TGCGCCAGCAGCCTAGGACAGGCCTCCGGGGAGCTGTTTTTT. The full variable domain, rest sourced from reference TRBV5-1 and TRBJ2-2, is KAGVTQTPRYLIKTRGQQVTLSCSPISGHRSVSWYQQTPGQGLQFLFEYFSETQRNKGNFPGRFSGRQFSNSRSEMNVSTLELGDSALYLCASSLGQASGELFFGEGSRLTVL.

V is TRBV5-1 and J is TRBJ2-1; the match to TRBD2 covers 13 bases. Per germline, CDR1 SGHRS and CDR2 YFSETQ. The V gene end was trimmed by 4 bases and the J gene end by 8 bases; junction bases not matched to a gene: 6. The CDR3 sequence is 15 residues long. The CDR3 DNA reads as TGCGCCAGCAGCCCCACTAGCGGGGGGGCGGATGAGCAGTTCTTC. Its translation is CASSPTSGGADEQFF. Looking up the rest from reference TRBV5-1 and TRBJ2-1 gives the full variable domain: KAGVTQTPRYLIKTRGQQVTLSCSPISGHRSVSWYQQTPGQGLQFLFEYFSETQRNKGNFPGRFSGRQFSNSRSEMNVSTLELGDSALYLCASSPTSGGADEQFFGPGTRLTVL.

The chain uses TRBV5-5 and TRBJ2-7; 7 bases map to TRBD1. The CDR3 length is 15 residues. Germline-derived CDR1 and CDR2 are SGHKS and YYEKEE (reference sequence). V was pared by 4 bases and J by 1 base, with 8 bases of the junction left unmatched. The CDR3 loop reads CASSRDSQGSYEQYF. The DNA of the CDR3 is TGTGCCAGCAGCAGGGACAGCCAAGGGTCCTACGAGCAGTACTTC.

J is TRBJ2-1 and V is TRBV11-3; TRBD1 might be the D (6 bases). The CDR3 runs 15 residues. CDR1 and CDR2 from the germline V gene are SGHNT and YENEEA. V was clipped by 5 bases and J by 0 bases, with 11 bases between them. CDR3: CASSLGHHSYNEQFF. CDR3 DNA: TGTGCCAGCAGCCTGGGACATCACTCCTACAATGAGCAGTTCTTC.

V and J are TRBV5-1 and TRBJ2-1; D perhaps matches TRBD2 (6 bases). Germline loops: CDR1 SGHRS, CDR2 YFSETQ. There are 14 residues in the CDR3. Deletions cut 4 bases from V and 2 bases from J, with 10 bases between. The CDR3 region has the DNA TGCGCCAGCAGCACCGGGAGTCCCTACAATGAGCAGTTCTTC. Its protein is CASSTGSPYNEQFF. Full variable domain (outside the CDR3, taken from reference TRBV5-1 and TRBJ2-1): KAGVTQTPRYLIKTRGQQVTLSCSPISGHRSVSWYQQTPGQGLQFLFEYFSETQRNKGNFPGRFSGRQFSNSRSEMNVSTLELGDSALYLCASSTGSPYNEQFFGPGTRLTVL.